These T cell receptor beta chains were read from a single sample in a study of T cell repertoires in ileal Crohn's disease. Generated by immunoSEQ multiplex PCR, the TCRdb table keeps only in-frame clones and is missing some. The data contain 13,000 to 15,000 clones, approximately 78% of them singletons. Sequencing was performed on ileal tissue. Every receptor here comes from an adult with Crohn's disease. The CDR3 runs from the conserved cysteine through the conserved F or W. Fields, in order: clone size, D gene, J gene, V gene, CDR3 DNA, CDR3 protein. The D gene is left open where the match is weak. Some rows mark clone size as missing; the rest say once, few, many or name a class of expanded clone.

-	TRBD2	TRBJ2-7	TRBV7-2	TGTGCCAGCAGCAGGACTAGCGGGGGCGGCTCCTACGAGCAGTACTTC	CASSRTSGGGSYEQYF
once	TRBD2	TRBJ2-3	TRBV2	TGTGCCAGCAGTGATAGCGGGGTGGATTACACAGATACGCAGTATTTT	CASSDSGVDYTDTQYF
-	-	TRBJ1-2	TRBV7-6	TGTGCCAGCAGCTTAGCGGCCCAGGGATATGGCTACACCTTC	CASSLAAQGYGYTF
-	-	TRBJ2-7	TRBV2	TGTGCCAGCAGTGCCCAGATCTACGAGCAGTACTTC	CASSAQIYEQYF
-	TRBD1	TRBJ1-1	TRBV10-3	TGTGCCATCAGTGGGGCCAGGACAGGGCAGCAGAACACTGAAGCTTTCTTT	CAISGARTGQQNTEAFF
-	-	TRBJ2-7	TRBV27	TGTGCCAGCAGTTTAGGGGGGTGGGTGGGCGAAGAGCAGTACTTC	CASSLGGWVGEEQYF
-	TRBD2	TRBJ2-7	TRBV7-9	TGTGCCAGCAGCCCCGGCGGGGGTTCATACGAGCAGTACTTC	CASSPGGGSYEQYF
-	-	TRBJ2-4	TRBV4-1	TGCGCCAGCAGCCAACTTTCCAGGGTGACCAAAAACATTCAGTACTTC	CASSQLSRVTKNIQYF
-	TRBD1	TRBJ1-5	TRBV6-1	TGTGCCAGCCACCACAGGGGACATCAGCCCCAGCATTTT	CASHHRGHQPQHF
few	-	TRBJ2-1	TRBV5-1	TGCGCCAGCAGCTTCCTGAGTCCGGGACAATACAATGAGCAGTTCTTC	CASSFLSPGQYNEQFF
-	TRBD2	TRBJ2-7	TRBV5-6	TGTGCCAGCGGCGCCGGACTAGCCCACGAGCAGTACTTC	CASGAGLAHEQYF
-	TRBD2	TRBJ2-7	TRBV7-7	TGTGCTAGCAGCCCGGTGGGGGGGGACGAGCAGTACTTC	CASSPVGGDEQYF
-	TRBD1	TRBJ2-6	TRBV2	TGTGCCAGCCAACTCCGGACAGGGGTTGGGGGGGCCAACGTCCTGACTTTC	CASQLRTGVGGANVLTF
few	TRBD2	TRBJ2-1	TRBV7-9	TGTGCCAGCAGCTTAGGGTTAGCGGGTTACCTCAACAATGAGCAGTTCTTC	CASSLGLAGYLNNEQFF
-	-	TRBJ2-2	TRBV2	TGTGCCAGCAGTGAAGTGAGTGCGGGCAACACCGGGGAGCTGTTTTTT	CASSEVSAGNTGELFF
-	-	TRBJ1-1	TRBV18	TGTGCCAGCTCACCGAATAGAGATGCTGAAGCTTTCTTT	CASSPNRDAEAFF
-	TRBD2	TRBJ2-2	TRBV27	TGTGCCAGCAGAGGGACTAGCGGGAGGGCCACCGGGGAGCTGTTTTTT	CASRGTSGRATGELFF
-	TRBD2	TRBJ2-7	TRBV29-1	TGCAGCGTTGGACTAGCGGGGCTGTACGAGCAGTACTTC	CSVGLAGLYEQYF
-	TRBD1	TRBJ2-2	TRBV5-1	TGCGCCAGCAGAAGAGACAGGGCCGGGGAGCTGTTTTTT	CASRRDRAGELFF
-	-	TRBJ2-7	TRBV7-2	TGTGCCAGCAGCTTAGGGGGTCTGAGGGCACGCTACGAGCAGTACTTC	CASSLGGLRARYEQYF
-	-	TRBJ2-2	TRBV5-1	TGCGCCAGCAGCTTGACAGGCACCGGGGAGCTGTTTTTT	CASSLTGTGELFF
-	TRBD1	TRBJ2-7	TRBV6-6	TGTGCCAGCAGTTACTCCCGGACAGGGGTATACGAGCAGTACTTC	CASSYSRTGVYEQYF
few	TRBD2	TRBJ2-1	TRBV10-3	TGTGCCATCAGCTATACCCTAGCGGGAGTACACAATGAGCAGTTCTTC	CAISYTLAGVHNEQFF
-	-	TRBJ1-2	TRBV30	TGCGCCTGGAGTGCACCCACACGCATATATGGCTACACCTTC	CAWSAPTRIYGYTF
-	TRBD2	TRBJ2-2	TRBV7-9	TGTGCCAGCAGCTTAGGACTAGCGGGGGCGAACACCGGGGAGCTGTTTTTT	CASSLGLAGANTGELFF
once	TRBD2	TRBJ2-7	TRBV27	TGTGCCAGCAAGCGGGGGGACTACGAGCAGTACTTC	CASKRGDYEQYF
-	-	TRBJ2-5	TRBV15	TGTGCCACCAGCAGAGATCCCGAGCCGTTCGGGGAGACCCAGTACTTC	CATSRDPEPFGETQYF
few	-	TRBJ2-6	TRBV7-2	TGTGCCAGCATCCCCTTCTCTGGGGCCAACGTCCTGACTTTC	CASIPFSGANVLTF
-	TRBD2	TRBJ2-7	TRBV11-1	TGTGCCAGCAGCTTAGGACTAGCGGGGGAACGGTACTTC	CASSLGLAGERYF
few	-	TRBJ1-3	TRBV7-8	TGTGCCAGCACCCCGGCTGGAAACACCATATATTTT	CASTPAGNTIYF
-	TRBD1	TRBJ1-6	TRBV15	TGTGCCACCAGCAGAGATAGGACAGGAGGTTCACCCCTCCACTTT	CATSRDRTGGSPLHF
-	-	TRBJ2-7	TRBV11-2	TGTGCCAGCAGCTTAGGCAGTGGCCCCTTCTACGAGCAGTACTTC	CASSLGSGPFYEQYF
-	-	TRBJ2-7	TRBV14	TGTGCCAGCAGTCCTGAGAGGACAGTATTCTACGAGCAGTACTTC	CASSPERTVFYEQYF
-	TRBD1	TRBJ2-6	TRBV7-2	TGTGCCAGCAGCTTAGCGCGGGTTGGGACAGGGGGCTCTGGGGCCAACGTCCTGACTTTC	CASSLARVGTGGSGANVLTF
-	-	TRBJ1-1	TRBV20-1	TGCAGTGCTGAGGACGGGGGTGAAGCTTTCTTT	CSAEDGGEAFF
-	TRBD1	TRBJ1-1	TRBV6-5	TGTGCCAGCAGAAAAGGACAGGCCACCGAAGCTTTCTTT	CASRKGQATEAFF
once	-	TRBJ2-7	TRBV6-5	TGTGCCAGCAGTTACTCGATGGCGACTAACTCCTACGAGCAGTACTTC	CASSYSMATNSYEQYF
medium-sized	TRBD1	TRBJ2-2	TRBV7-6	TGTGCCAGCAGCCATCACGGACAGGGGAACACCGGGGAGCTGTTTTTT	CASSHHGQGNTGELFF
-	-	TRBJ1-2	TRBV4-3	TGCGCCAGCAGCCGTACGAACGAGGATGGCTACACCTTC	CASSRTNEDGYTF
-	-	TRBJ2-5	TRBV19	TGTGCCAGTGCATTCAGGGGTCGCGGAGAGACCCAGTACTTC	CASAFRGRGETQYF
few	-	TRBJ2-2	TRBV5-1	TGCGCCAGCAGGAGCGCAGGGCTCGCCGGGGAGCTGTTTTTT	CASRSAGLAGELFF
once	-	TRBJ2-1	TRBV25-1	TGTGCCAGCAGTGAGCTCGGGAGCGAAACCAATGAGCAGTTCTTC	CASSELGSETNEQFF
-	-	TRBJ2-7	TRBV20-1	TGCAGTGCTAGATCTAACTACGAGCAGTACTTC	CSARSNYEQYF
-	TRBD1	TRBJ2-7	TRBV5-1	TGCGCCAGCAGCTGGGGACAGGGGGCGAGTGAGCAGTACTTC	CASSWGQGASEQYF
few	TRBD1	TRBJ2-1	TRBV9	TGTGCCAGCAGCGCTTTTCTAGGACAGGGTTACTACAATGAGCAGTTCTTC	CASSAFLGQGYYNEQFF
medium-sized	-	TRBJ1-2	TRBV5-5	TGTGCCAGCAGCACCGTGACAGATCGTGGCTACACCTTC	CASSTVTDRGYTF
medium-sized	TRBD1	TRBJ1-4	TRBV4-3	TGCGCCAGCAGCCAAGGACGGGGACAGTCTTCAACTAATGAAAAACTGTTTTTT	CASSQGRGQSSTNEKLFF
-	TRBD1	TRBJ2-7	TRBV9	TGTGCCAGCAGCCCCGGACAGGGGGCCTACGAGCAGTACTTC	CASSPGQGAYEQYF
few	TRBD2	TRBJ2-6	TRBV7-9	TGTGCCGTAGGGGAGGGCCCGAGCTCTGGGGCCAACGTCCTGACTTTC	CAVGEGPSSGANVLTF